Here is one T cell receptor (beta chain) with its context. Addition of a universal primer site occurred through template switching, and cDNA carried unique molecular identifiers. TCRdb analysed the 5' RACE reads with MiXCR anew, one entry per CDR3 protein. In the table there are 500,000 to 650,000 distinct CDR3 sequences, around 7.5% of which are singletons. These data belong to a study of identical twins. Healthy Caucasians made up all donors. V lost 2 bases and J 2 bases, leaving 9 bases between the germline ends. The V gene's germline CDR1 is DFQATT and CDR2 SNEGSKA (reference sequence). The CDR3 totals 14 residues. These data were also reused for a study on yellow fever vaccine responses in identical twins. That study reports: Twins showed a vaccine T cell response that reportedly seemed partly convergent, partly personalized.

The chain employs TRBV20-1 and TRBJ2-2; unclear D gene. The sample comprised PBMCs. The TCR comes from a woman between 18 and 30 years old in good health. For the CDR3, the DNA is TGCAGTGCTAGAAAGAGTACCAACACCGGGGAGCTGTTTTTT. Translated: CSARKSTNTGELFF.